The 16 T cell receptor beta chains below all came from one sample that was sequenced in a study of cytomegalovirus exposure and HLA in healthy donors. This table comes from immunoSEQ multiplex PCR, and its TCRdb copy is limited to in-frame clones, with some not included. This table holds over 150,000 clones, 75% to 90% found once. Sequenced input: PBMCs. The receptors stem from a young man in good health and CMV-seropositive.

This chain links TRBV7-9 with TRBJ2-7; 10 bases match TRBD1. Germline V lookup: CDR1 SEHNR, CDR2 FQNEAQ (reference sequence). CDR3 length: 15 amino acids. V shed 0 bases and J 5 bases; nucleotides not matched to a gene: 4. The DNA for the CDR3 is TGTGCCAGCAGCTTAGCCGGGACAGGGGCTAACGAGCAGTACTTC. This translates into CASSLAGTGANEQYF.

The J gene is TRBJ1-1, the V gene TRBV10-2; 10 bases align to TRBD1. Looked up from germline, CDR1 is WSHSY and CDR2 is SAAADI. The CDR3 is 15 amino acids. The V and J ends lost 10 bases and 0 bases, in that order; junction bases with no gene match: 8. The CDR3 loop reads CATLGTGAMNTEAFF. DNA of the CDR3: TGCGCCACCCTGGGGACAGGGGCAATGAACACTGAAGCTTTCTTT.

This chain links TRBV11-2 with TRBJ1-4; TRBD1 is a possible D gene (6 bases). The CDR3 spans 16 residues. Germline CDR1 is SGHAT and CDR2 is FQNNGV. Trimming stripped 6 bases from V and 7 bases from J, with 21 bases between. The CDR3 here is CASSRRGSHAGEKLFF. The CDR3 bases are TGTGCCAGCAGTCGCAGGGGTTCACACGCGGGTGAAAAACTGTTTTTT.

V is TRBV9 and J is TRBJ2-3; 7 bases map to TRBD1. The V gene end was trimmed by 4 bases and the J gene end by 2 bases; junction bases not matched to a gene: 10. CDR1 and CDR2 (germline): SGDLS, YYNGEE. This CDR3 comprises 16 residues. DNA of the CDR3: TGTGCCAGCAGCCCACCCCGGGACAGCGCCACAGATACGCAGTATTTT. The encoded protein is CASSPPRDSATDTQYF.

V is TRBV6-6 and J is TRBJ2-7, with 10 positions matching TRBD1. Germline V gene sequence: CDR1 MNHNY, CDR2 SVGAGI (reference sequence). The CDR3 loop spans 16 amino acids. V shed 8 bases and J 3 bases; nucleotides not matched to a gene: 13. The CDR3 region is CASDRGPVTSLYEQYF. The CDR3 nucleotides are TGTGCCAGCGACAGGGGGCCGGTTACAAGTCTCTACGAGCAGTACTTC.

The J gene is TRBJ2-2, the V gene TRBV6-5; TRBD2 agrees at 9 bases. This CDR3 contains 16 residues. The J segment lost 0 bases and the V segment lost 4 bases, leaving 3 bases of the junction unmatched. CDR1 is MNHEY, CDR2 SVGAGI, per germline. The CDR3 spells CASSLRLAANTGELFF. In nucleotides, the CDR3 is TGTGCCAGCAGTTTAAGACTAGCGGCGAACACCGGGGAGCTGTTTTTT.

This clone was observed once. The chain recombines TRBV7-3 with TRBJ2-1; 8 positions agree with TRBD1. Germline assignment: CDR1 SGHTA and CDR2 FQGTGA. The junction had 8 bases not matched to a gene; V was cut back by 6 bases and J by 4 bases. The CDR3 extends over 15 amino acids. CDR3 in DNA: TGTGCCAGCAGGAAACGTCAGGGGGCTTACAATGAGCAGTTCTTC. Protein sequence: CASRKRQGAYNEQFF.

V is TRBV19 and J is TRBJ1-1, with D hard to call. V was pared by 1 base and J by 8 bases, with 5 bases between. There are 11 residues in the CDR3. Germline values: CDR1 LNHDA, CDR2 SQIVND (reference sequence). This chain's CDR3 is CASSIGREAFF. The CDR3 DNA reads as TGTGCCAGTAGTATAGGGAGGGAAGCTTTCTTT.

The gene calls are TRBV10-2 and TRBJ1-2; 9 bases are a match to TRBD1. Losses at the gene ends were 7 bases for V and 4 bases for J; bases not matched to a gene: 10. Germline V gives CDR1 WSHSY, CDR2 SAAADI. The CDR3 is made up of 15 amino acids. The CDR3 protein is CASKGEDRGIYGYTF. The CDR3 nucleotides are TGCGCCAGCAAGGGAGAGGACAGGGGAATCTATGGCTACACCTTC.

The chain links TRBV19 to TRBJ2-7; 9 bases are shared with TRBD2. The J segment lost 2 bases and the V segment lost 3 bases, leaving 5 bases of the junction unmatched. Germline lookup yields CDR1 LNHDA and CDR2 SQIVND (reference sequence). This CDR3 region has 15 residues. The CDR3 DNA sequence: TGTGCCAGTAGTATGTTTAGCGGGAGTCCCTACGAGCAGTACTTC. It is translated as CASSMFSGSPYEQYF.

The chain couples TRBV27 to TRBJ1-1, with D possibly matching TRBD1 (5 bases). CDR1 is MNHEY and CDR2 is SMNVEV in the germline V gene (reference sequence). Trimming took off 5 bases at V and 6 bases at J, with 19 bases between the two ends. The CDR3 runs to 15 residues. The CDR3 nucleotides are TGTGCCAGCAGTATATGGGGGGGAGGAATGGCTGAAGCTTTCTTT. Protein product: CASSIWGGGMAEAFF.

CDR3 bases: TGTGCCTGGAGAGCTAGCGGGAGCACCGGGGAGCTGTTTTTT. It translates to CAWRASGSTGELFF. The J gene is TRBJ2-2, the V gene TRBV30; 10 bases map to TRBD2. Germline CDR1 is GTSNPN and CDR2 is SVGIG (reference sequence). J was trimmed by 4 bases and V by 3 bases; bases with no gene match: 2. The CDR3 loop spans 14 amino acids.

The chain joins TRBV13 to TRBJ2-7, with D perhaps matching TRBD2 (5 bases). Germline lookup yields CDR1 PRHDT and CDR2 FYEKMQ (reference sequence). The CDR3 runs 14 residues. V dropped 5 bases and J dropped 3 bases, with 14 bases sitting between them. In DNA, the CDR3 is TGTGCCAGCAGCCCCCCTGAGCGGTACTACGAGCAGTACTTC. Its translation: CASSPPERYYEQYF.

The chain couples TRBV7-6 to TRBJ1-2; weak D call: TRBD1 (6 bases). Germline V CDR1 and CDR2: SGHVS, FNYEAQ. V was trimmed by 6 bases and J by 0 bases, leaving 14 bases between them. The length of the CDR3 is 15 residues. CDR3 sequence reads: CASRVRDTPNYGYTF. Here the CDR3 DNA reads TGTGCCAGCAGAGTCCGGGACACTCCTAACTATGGCTACACCTTC.

In its sample, this clone was seen a few times. V is TRBV11-1 and J is TRBJ1-5; 10 bases agree with TRBD1. CDR1 SGHAT and CDR2 FQDESV come from the germline V gene (reference sequence). V was clipped by 7 bases and J by 3 bases; unmatched bases: 6. The CDR3 has 15 residues. CDR3 residues: CASTMGQGHNQPQHF. The CDR3 nucleotides read TGTGCCAGCACCATGGGACAGGGGCACAATCAGCCCCAGCATTTT. Full variable domain (remainder filled in from reference TRBV11-1 and TRBJ1-5): EAEVAQSPRYKITEKSQAVAFWCDPISGHATLYWYRQILGQGPELLVQFQDESVVDDSQLPKDRFSAERLKGVDSTLKIQPAELGDSAMYLCASTMGQGHNQPQHFGDGTRLSIL.

The CDR3 nucleotides read TGCGCCAGCAGCCAAGCCCCACTAGCGGGAGGGGTAGAGACCCAGTACTTC. Encoded protein: CASSQAPLAGGVETQYF. This chain uses TRBV4-1 with TRBJ2-5, with 13 bases identical to TRBD2. J gave up 4 bases and V 1 base, and 6 bases lay outside the gene matches. CDR1 and CDR2 (germline): MGHRA, YSYEKL. This CDR3 has 17 amino acids.